Listed here are 9 T cell receptor beta chains from one sample, sequenced in a study of tumor-infiltrating lymphocytes in localized non-small cell lung cancer. The protocol was immunoSEQ multiplex PCR, while the TCRdb copy is restricted to in-frame clones and leaves out a portion. The sample holds about 15,000 clones, around 65% seen once. The specimen sequenced was uninvolved lung tissue not adjacent to the tumor. The receptors shown here come from a human donor with non-small cell lung cancer.

The V gene is TRBV5-6, the J gene TRBJ1-1; possibly TRBD1 for D (6 bases). The CDR3 length is 16 residues. V lost 4 bases to trimming and J lost 2 bases, with 18 bases between them. Per the germline V gene, CDR1 is SGHDT and CDR2 is YYEEEE. The DNA for the CDR3 is TGTGCCAGCAGCGCAGTTTCAGGGGTCGGTAACACTGAAGCTTTCTTT. Amino acid sequence: CASSAVSGVGNTEAFF.

The sample holds a few counts of this clone. The V and J genes are TRBV30 and TRBJ1-2, with D hard to call. The V end was cut by 2 bases, the J end by 1 base, with 11 bases between. Germline V gene lookup returns CDR1 GTSNPN and CDR2 SVGIG (reference sequence). CDR3 length: 14 residues. The CDR3: CAWSPIGLNYGYTF. In nucleotides, the CDR3 is TGTGCCTGGAGTCCAATCGGACTTAACTATGGCTACACCTTC. Combining the CDR3 with reference TRBV30 and TRBJ1-2 gives the whole variable domain SQTIHQWPATLVQPVGSPLSLECTVEGTSNPNLYWYRQAAGRGLQLLFYSVGIGQISSEVPQNLSASRPQDRQFILSSKKLLLSDSGFYLCAWSPIGLNYGYTFGSGTRLTVV.

A note on this clone: One junction end disagrees with the germline gene, perhaps due to a read error. The rearrangement links TRBV7-7 to TRBJ2-1; no firm D call. The CDR3 has 14 residues. Germline V CDR1 and CDR2: SSHAT, FNYEAQ (reference sequence). DNA for the CDR3: TGTGCTAGCAGCTCCCGAACGGGCTCGGATGAGCAGTTCTTC. Its protein product is CASSSRTGSDEQFF.

This clone was detected only a few times. This chain joins TRBV4-2 and TRBJ2-6, with D perhaps matching TRBD2 (5 bases). V lost 0 bases to trimming and J lost 3 bases, with 12 bases between them. Germline V lookup: CDR1 LGHNA, CDR2 YNFKEQ. CDR3 size: 17 residues. The CDR3 sequence: CASSQEEARVGANVLTF. The CDR3, as DNA: TGTGCCAGCAGCCAAGAGGAGGCGCGGGTTGGGGCCAACGTCCTGACTTTC.

This clone came up once. V and J are TRBV4-3 and TRBJ1-2, with D tentatively TRBD1 (5 bases). Germline V gives CDR1 LGHNA, CDR2 YSLEER. The CDR3 spans 17 residues. V lost 8 bases and J lost 0, with 22 bases in between. The CDR3 reads CASSPQTGTGANYGYTF. The DNA for the CDR3 is TGCGCCAGCTCCCCCCAGACGGGGACGGGAGCTAACTATGGCTACACCTTC.

The rearrangement links TRBV29-1 to TRBJ2-1; D not certain. V was trimmed by 3 bases and J by 3 bases, leaving 0 bases between them. The V gene's germline CDR1 is SQVTM and CDR2 ANQGSEA. The CDR3 sequence is 10 residues long. CDR3 residues: CSVDYNEQFF. DNA for the CDR3: TGCAGCGTTGACTACAATGAGCAGTTCTTC.

J is TRBJ1-2 and V is TRBV7-9, with TRBD1 as a possible D gene (5 bases). Germline values: CDR1 SEHNR, CDR2 FQNEAQ (reference sequence). V dropped 0 bases and J dropped 4 bases, with 12 bases sitting between them. The CDR3 runs 15 residues. In DNA, the CDR3 is TGTGCCAGCAGCTTAGCTGGGGCCCCTTCCTATGGCTACACCTTC. Translating gives CASSLAGAPSYGYTF.

The rearrangement uses TRBV7-7 and TRBJ2-2; possible D gene TRBD2, 5 bases. The CDR3 runs to 15 residues. The V end lost 0 bases, the J end lost 5 bases, and 10 bases lay between the germline ends. Germline loops: CDR1 SSHAT, CDR2 FNYEAQ (reference sequence). The CDR3 reads CASSLAGVGTGELFF. The CDR3 DNA reads as TGTGCCAGCAGCTTAGCGGGAGTGGGTACCGGGGAGCTGTTTTTT.

The rearrangement uses TRBV30 and TRBJ1-1, with D maybe TRBD1 (5 bases). The CDR3 sequence is 14 residues long. V gave up 4 bases and J gave up 5 bases, with 17 bases separating them. Germline lookup yields CDR1 GTSNPN and CDR2 SVGIG (reference sequence). This chain's CDR3 is CAWTRTTRGTEAFF. CDR3 nucleotide sequence: TGTGCCTGGACCAGGACTACCCGGGGGACTGAAGCTTTCTTT.